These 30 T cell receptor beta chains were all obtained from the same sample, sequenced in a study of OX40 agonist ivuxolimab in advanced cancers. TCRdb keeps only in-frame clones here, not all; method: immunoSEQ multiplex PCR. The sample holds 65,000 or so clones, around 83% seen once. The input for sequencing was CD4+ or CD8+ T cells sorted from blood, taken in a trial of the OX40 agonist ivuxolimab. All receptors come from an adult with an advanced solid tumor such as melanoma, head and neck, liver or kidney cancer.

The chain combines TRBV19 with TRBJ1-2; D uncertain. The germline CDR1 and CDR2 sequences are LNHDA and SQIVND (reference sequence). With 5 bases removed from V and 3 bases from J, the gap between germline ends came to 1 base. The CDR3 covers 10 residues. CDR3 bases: TGTGCCAGTAGTGACTATGGCTACACCTTC. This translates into CASSDYGYTF.

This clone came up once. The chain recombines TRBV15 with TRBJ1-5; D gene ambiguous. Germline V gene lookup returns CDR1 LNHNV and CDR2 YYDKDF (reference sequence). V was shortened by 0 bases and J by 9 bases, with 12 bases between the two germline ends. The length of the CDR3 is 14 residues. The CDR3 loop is CATSRDQAPGPQHF. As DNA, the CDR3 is TGTGCCACCAGCAGAGATCAAGCGCCCGGGCCCCAGCATTTT.

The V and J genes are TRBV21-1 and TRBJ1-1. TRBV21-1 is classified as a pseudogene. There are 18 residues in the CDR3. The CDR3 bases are TGTGCCAGCAGTTTGAAGGAGGGCGGGAAATGCAGCAACACTGAAGCTTTCTTT. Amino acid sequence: CASSLKEGGKCSNTEAFF.

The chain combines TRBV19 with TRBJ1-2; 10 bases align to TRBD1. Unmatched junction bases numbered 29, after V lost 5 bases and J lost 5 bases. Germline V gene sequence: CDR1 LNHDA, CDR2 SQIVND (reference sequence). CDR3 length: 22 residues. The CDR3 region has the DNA TGTGCCAGTAGTTTGTATTCCTCGCACTCCGGGGACAGGGGAATCCCTCGGTATGGCTACACCTTC. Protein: CASSLYSSHSGDRGIPRYGYTF.

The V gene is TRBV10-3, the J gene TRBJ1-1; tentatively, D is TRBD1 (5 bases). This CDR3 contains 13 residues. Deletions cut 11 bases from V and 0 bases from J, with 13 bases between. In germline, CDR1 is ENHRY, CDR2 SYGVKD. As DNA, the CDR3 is TGTGCCCACCGAAAGGGGATGAACACTGAAGCTTTCTTT. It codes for CAHRKGMNTEAFF.

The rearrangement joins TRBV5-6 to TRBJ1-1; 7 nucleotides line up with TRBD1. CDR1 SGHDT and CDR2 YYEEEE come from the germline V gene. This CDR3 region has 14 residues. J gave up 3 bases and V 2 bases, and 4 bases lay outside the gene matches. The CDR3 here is CASSFGRGYTEAFF. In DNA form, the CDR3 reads TGTGCCAGCAGCTTTGGCAGGGGGTACACTGAAGCTTTCTTT.

The CDR3 nucleotides read TGTGCCAGCAGTGAAGGGGGCAGGGGCTACGAGCAGTACTTC. Its translation is CASSEGGRGYEQYF. The chain employs TRBV2 and TRBJ2-7; tentatively, D is TRBD1 (6 bases). This CDR3 is 14 amino acids long. V was cut by 1 base and J by 3 bases, with 10 bases left in between. Germline-derived CDR1 and CDR2 are SNHLY and FYNNEI.

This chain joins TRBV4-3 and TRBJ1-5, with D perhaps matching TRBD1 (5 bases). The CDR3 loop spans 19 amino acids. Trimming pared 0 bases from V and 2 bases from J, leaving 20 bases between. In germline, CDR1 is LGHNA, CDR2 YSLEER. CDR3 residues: CASSQDTGASSGGNQPQHF. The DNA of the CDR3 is TGCGCCAGCAGCCAAGATACTGGGGCCTCCTCCGGGGGCAATCAGCCCCAGCATTTT.

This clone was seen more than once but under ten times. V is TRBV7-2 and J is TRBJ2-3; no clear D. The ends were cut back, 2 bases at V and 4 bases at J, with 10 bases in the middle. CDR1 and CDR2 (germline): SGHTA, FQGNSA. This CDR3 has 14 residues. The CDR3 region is CASSLMGRADTQYF. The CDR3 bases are TGTGCCAGCAGCTTAATGGGTAGGGCAGATACGCAGTATTTT. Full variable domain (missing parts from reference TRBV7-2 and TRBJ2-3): GAGVSQSPSNKVTEKGKDVELRCDPISGHTALYWYRQSLGQGLEFLIYFQGNSAPDKSGLPSDRFSAERTGGSVSTLTIQRTQQEDSAVYLCASSLMGRADTQYFGPGTRLTVL.

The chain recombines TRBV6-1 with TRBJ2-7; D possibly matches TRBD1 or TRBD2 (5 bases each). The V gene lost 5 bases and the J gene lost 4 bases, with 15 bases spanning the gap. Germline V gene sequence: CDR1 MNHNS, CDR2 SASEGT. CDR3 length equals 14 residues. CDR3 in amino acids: CASSQGATGYEQYF. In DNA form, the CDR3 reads TGTGCCAGCAGTCAGGGAGCTACCGGGTACGAGCAGTACTTC.

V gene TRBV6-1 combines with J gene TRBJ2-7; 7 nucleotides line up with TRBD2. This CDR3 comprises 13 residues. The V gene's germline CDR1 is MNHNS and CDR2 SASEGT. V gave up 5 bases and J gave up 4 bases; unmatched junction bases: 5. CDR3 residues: CASSSGTTYEQYF. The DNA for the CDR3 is TGTGCCAGCAGTTCCGGGACTACGTACGAGCAGTACTTC.

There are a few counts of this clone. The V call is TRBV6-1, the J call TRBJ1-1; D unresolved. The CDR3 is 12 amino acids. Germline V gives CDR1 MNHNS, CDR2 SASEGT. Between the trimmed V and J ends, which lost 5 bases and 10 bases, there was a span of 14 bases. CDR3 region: CASSPRTGGAFF. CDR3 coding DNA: TGTGCCAGCAGTCCACGGACGGGAGGAGCTTTCTTT.

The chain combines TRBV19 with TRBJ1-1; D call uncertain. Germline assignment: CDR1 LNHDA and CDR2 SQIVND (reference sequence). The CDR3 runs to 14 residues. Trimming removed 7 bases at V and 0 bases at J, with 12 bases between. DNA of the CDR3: TGTGCCAGTAACATACCCGGGATGAACACTGAAGCTTTCTTT. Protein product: CASNIPGMNTEAFF. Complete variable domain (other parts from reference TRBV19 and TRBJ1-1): DGGITQSPKYLFRKEGQNVTLSCEQNLNHDAMYWYRQDPGQGLRLIYYSQIVNDFQKGDIAEGYSVSREKKESFPLTVTSAQKNPTAFYLCASNIPGMNTEAFFGQGTRLTVV.

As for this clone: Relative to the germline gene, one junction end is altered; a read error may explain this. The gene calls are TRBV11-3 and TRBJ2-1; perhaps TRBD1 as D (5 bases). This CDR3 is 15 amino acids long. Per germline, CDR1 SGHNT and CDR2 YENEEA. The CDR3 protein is CASSLDSLLYNEQFF. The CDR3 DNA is TGTGCCAGCAGCCTAGACAGCCTCCTGTACAATGAGCAGTTCTTC. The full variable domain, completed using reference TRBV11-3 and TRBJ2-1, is EAGVVQSPRYKIIEKKQPVAFWCNPISGHNTLYWYLQNLGQGPELLIRYENEEAVDDSQLPKDRFSAERLKGVDSTLKIQPAELGDSAVYLCASSLDSLLYNEQFFGPGTRLTVL.

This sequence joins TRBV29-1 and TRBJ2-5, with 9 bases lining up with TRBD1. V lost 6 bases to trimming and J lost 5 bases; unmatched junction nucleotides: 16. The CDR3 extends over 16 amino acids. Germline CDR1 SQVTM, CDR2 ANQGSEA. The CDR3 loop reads CSVPMARTGVSETQYF. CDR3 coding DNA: TGCAGCGTCCCAATGGCCCGGACAGGGGTCAGTGAGACCCAGTACTTC.

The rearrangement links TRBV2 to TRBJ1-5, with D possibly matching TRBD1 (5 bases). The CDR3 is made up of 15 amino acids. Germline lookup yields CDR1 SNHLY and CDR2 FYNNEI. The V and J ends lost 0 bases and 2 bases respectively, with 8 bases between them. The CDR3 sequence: CASSEARGGNQPQHF. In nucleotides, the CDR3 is TGTGCCAGCAGTGAAGCGAGAGGGGGCAATCAGCCCCAGCATTTT.

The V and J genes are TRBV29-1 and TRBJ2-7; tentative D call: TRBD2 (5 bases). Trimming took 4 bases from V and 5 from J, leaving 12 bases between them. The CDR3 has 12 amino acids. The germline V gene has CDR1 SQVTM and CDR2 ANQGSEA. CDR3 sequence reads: CSVGGQANEQYF. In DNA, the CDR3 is TGCAGCGTTGGAGGGCAGGCCAACGAGCAGTACTTC.

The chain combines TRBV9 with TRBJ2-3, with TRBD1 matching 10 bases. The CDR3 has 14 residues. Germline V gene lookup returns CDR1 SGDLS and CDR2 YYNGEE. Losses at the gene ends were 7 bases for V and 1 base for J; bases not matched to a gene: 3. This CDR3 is CASSGTGGTDTQYF. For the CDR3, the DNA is TGTGCCAGCTCCGGGACAGGGGGCACAGATACGCAGTATTTT. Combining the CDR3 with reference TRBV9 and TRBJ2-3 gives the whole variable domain DSGVTQTPKHLITATGQRVTLRCSPRSGDLSVYWYQQSLDQGLQFLIQYYNGEERAKGNILERFSAQQFPDLHSELNLSSLELGDSALYFCASSGTGGTDTQYFGPGTRLTVL.

Here the CDR3 reads CSVRGLAGRYEQYF. The CDR3 nucleotides are TGCAGCGTTCGAGGACTAGCGGGGCGCTACGAGCAGTACTTC. The chain has TRBV29-1 and TRBJ2-7; the match to TRBD2 covers 12 bases. From germline, CDR1 is SQVTM and CDR2 ANQGSEA. The CDR3 extends over 14 amino acids. V was clipped by 5 bases and J by 3 bases; unmatched bases: 5.

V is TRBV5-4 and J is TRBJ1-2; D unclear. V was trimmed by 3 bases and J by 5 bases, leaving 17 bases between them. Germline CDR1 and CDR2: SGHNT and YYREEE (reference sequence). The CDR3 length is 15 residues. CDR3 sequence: CASSSGWTRDYGYTF. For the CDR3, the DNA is TGTGCCAGCAGCTCCGGGTGGACGCGCGATTATGGCTACACCTTC.

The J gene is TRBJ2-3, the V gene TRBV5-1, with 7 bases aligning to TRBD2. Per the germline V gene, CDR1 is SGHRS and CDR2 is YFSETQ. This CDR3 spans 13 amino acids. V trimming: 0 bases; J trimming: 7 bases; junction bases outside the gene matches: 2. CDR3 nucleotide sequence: TGCGCCAGCAGCTTGGGCGGGGGAAATACGCAGTATTTT. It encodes CASSLGGGNTQYF.

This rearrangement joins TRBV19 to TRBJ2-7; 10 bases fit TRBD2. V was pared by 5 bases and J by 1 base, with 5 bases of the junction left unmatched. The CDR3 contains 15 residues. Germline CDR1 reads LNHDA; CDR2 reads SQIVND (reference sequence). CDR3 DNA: TGTGCCAGTAGTGTCAGCGGGGGGGAATCCTACGAGCAGTACTTC. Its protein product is CASSVSGGESYEQYF.

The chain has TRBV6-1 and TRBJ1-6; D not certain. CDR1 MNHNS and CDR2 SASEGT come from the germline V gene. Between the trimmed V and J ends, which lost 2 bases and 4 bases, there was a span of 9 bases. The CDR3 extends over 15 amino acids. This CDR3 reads CASSESEFYNSPLHF. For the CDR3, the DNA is TGTGCCAGCAGTGAATCGGAGTTTTATAATTCACCCCTCCACTTT.

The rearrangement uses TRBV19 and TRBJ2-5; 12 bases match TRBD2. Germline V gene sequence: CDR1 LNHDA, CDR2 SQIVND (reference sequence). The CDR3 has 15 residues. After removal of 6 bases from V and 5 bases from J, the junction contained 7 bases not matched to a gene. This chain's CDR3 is CASRRVLAGGETQYF. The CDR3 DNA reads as TGTGCCAGTAGGAGGGTACTAGCGGGAGGTGAGACCCAGTACTTC.

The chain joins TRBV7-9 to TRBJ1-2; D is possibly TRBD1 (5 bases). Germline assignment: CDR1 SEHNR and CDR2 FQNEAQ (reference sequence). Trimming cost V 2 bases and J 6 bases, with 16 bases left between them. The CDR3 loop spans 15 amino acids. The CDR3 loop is CASSLLTAAPDGYTF. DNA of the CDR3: TGTGCCAGCAGCTTATTGACAGCGGCTCCGGATGGCTACACCTTC. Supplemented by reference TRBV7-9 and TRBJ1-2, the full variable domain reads DTGVSQNPRHKITKRGQNVTFRCDPISEHNRLYWYRQTLGQGPEFLTYFQNEAQLEKSRLLSDRFSAERPKGSFSTLEIQRTEQGDSAMYLCASSLLTAAPDGYTFGSGTRLTVV.

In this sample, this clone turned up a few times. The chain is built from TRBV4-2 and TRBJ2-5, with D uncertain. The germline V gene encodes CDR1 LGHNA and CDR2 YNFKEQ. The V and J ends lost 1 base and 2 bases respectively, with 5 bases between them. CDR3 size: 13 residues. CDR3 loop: CASSQGTQETQYF. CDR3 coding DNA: TGTGCCAGCAGCCAAGGAACACAAGAGACCCAGTACTTC.

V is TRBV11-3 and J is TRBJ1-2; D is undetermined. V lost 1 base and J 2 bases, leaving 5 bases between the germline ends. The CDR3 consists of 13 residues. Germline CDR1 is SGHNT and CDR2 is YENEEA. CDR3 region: CASSLGANYGYTF. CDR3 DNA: TGTGCCAGCAGCTTAGGGGCGAACTATGGCTACACCTTC.

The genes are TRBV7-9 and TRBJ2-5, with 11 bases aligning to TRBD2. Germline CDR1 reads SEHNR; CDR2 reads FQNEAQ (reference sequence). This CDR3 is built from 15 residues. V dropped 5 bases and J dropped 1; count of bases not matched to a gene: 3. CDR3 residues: CASSLLAGVQETQYF. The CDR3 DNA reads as TGTGCCAGCAGCCTACTAGCGGGGGTCCAAGAGACCCAGTACTTC.

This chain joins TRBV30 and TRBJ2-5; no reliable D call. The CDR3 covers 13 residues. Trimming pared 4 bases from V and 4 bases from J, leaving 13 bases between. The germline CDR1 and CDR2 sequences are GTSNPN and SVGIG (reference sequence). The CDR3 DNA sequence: TGTGCCTGGAACATGGGGATTGGAGAGACCCAGTACTTC. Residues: CAWNMGIGETQYF.

The DNA for the CDR3 is TGTGCCAGCTCACCCCAGGGGAGGGACTATGGCTACACCTTC. Translated: CASSPQGRDYGYTF. The rearrangement joins TRBV18 to TRBJ1-2; maybe TRBD1 (6 bases). The germline V gene encodes CDR1 KGHSH and CDR2 LQKENI. The CDR3 extends over 14 amino acids. V was pared by 3 bases and J by 3 bases, with 11 bases between.